This is a list of T cell receptor beta chains from one sample in a study of Graves' ophthalmopathy and Graves' hyperthyroidism. TCRdb redid the calling of the multiplex PCR reads with MiXCR, one entry per CDR3 protein. The data contain under 250,000 distinct CDR3 sequences, roughly 27% of them seen just once; the ten biggest clones take up 9.1%. Material for sequencing was peripheral blood. These receptors all come from a man aged 50-59 years with Graves' ophthalmopathy. The CDR3 runs from the conserved cysteine through the conserved F or W.

V	J	CDR3
TRBV6-2/TRBV6-3	TRBJ2-7	CASRLDRGDSYEQYF
TRBV20-1	TRBJ2-5	CSARDRPGLAGPAVF
TRBV29-1	TRBJ1-1	CSTMGEGATFF
TRBV12-3/TRBV12-4	TRBJ1-1	CASSLRGTANTEAFF
TRBV7-8	TRBJ2-7	CASSLALLAGGPGQYF
TRBV7-2	TRBJ2-7	CASSTGLVKYEQYF
TRBV27	TRBJ2-7	CASSPRPPTEQYF
TRBV6-1	TRBJ2-7	CASATGGTYEQYF
TRBV12-3/TRBV12-4	TRBJ2-5	CASSIGGGMETQYF
TRBV11-2	TRBJ1-1	CASSLEAGAGPEAFF
TRBV6-2/TRBV6-3	TRBJ2-7	CASSWGYYERYF
TRBV7-2	TRBJ2-7	CASSFVGGGFGFASYEQYF
TRBV24-1	TRBJ1-3	CATSTGYSGNTIYF
TRBV11-2	TRBJ1-6	CASSLGWNSPLHF
TRBV15	TRBJ2-4	CATSRTVAKNIQYF
TRBV28	TRBJ2-2	CASSFLREVTGELFF
TRBV10-3	TRBJ1-3	CAISESGRNTIYF
TRBV6-2/TRBV6-3	TRBJ2-7	CASSTFPLAGVVNEQYF
TRBV7-8	TRBJ1-1	CASSLLGNTEAFF
TRBV27	TRBJ2-7	CASSLIPTGSYEQYF
TRBV12-3/TRBV12-4	TRBJ1-3	CASSSGQGDTIYF
TRBV19	TRBJ2-7	CASSPDPGDRVYEQYF
TRBV5-1	TRBJ1-5	CASSLEGGNSNQPQHF
TRBV7-9	TRBJ2-7	CASSRMEQGAYEQYF
TRBV20-1	TRBJ2-2	CSARETTRPGELFF
TRBV6-5	TRBJ1-1	CASSSNVRGTEAFF
TRBV5-1	TRBJ1-2	CASSGGVANYGYTF
TRBV7-2	TRBJ2-7	CASSLGWQAYEQYF
TRBV6-1	TRBJ2-7	CASTLGSLYEQYF
TRBV6-2/TRBV6-3	TRBJ2-2	CASSDTDREGTGELFF
TRBV9	TRBJ1-3	CASSASQGGNTIYF
TRBV6-2/TRBV6-3	TRBJ1-2	CASSQGILRYGYTF
TRBV28	TRBJ1-1	CASSLGQAGKEAFF
TRBV6-1	TRBJ1-5	CASSRGGRNRSDQPQHF
TRBV27	TRBJ1-1	CASSLSGGPTEAFF
TRBV6-5	TRBJ2-1	CASSYDDRLGGEQFF
TRBV12-3/TRBV12-4	TRBJ1-1	CASRDNMNTEAFF
TRBV12-3/TRBV12-4	TRBJ1-1	CASSRTENTEAFF
TRBV28	TRBJ1-1	CASSLEGLNTEAFF
TRBV6-5	TRBJ1-1	CASSYTSTANTEAFF
TRBV28	TRBJ2-7	CASSPRQGANYEQYF
TRBV25-1	TRBJ2-5	CASSPSGGHQETQYF
TRBV12-3/TRBV12-4	TRBJ1-5	CASSQQGVLSNQPQHF
TRBV12-3/TRBV12-4	TRBJ2-5	CASSLGQDLETQYF
TRBV12-3/TRBV12-4	TRBJ1-2	CVSNPGLNYGYTF
TRBV11-2	TRBJ1-1	CASSPDVSNTEAFF
TRBV6-1	TRBJ2-7	CARGSDRTYEQYF
TRBV10-3	TRBJ1-2	CAISTQYNYGYTF
TRBV27	TRBJ1-5	CAAQDPGSNQPQHF
TRBV9	TRBJ2-7	CASSAIQGATSYEQYF
TRBV30	TRBJ1-5	CAWARGGGNQPQHF
TRBV6-1	TRBJ1-5	CASSFWGNQPQHF
TRBV2	TRBJ2-2	CASSGESRMTGELFF
TRBV20-1	TRBJ2-7	CSARARLAGGNEQYF
TRBV11-2	TRBJ1-2	CASSSGGVYGYTF